This record covers a single T cell receptor (beta chain). Through a sample-barcoded 5' primer and a J-beta primer mix, a second PCR was run for roughly 6 to 12 cycles. MiXCR, applied by TCRdb to the 5' RACE reads, yields one record per CDR3 protein. The table records fewer than 2,000,000 distinct CDR3 sequences, about 31% of them present only once. This entry comes from a study of blood T cells in healthy people across ages. The CDR3 extends over 14 amino acids. Germline values: CDR1 DFQATT, CDR2 SNEGSKA (reference sequence). Trimming removed 0 bases at V and 3 bases at J, with 11 bases between. The receptor comes from a woman aged 25 to 45 in good health. Sequenced material: blood. V usage is TRBV20-1 and J usage is TRBJ1-2; tentatively, D is TRBD1 (5 bases). The CDR3 nucleotides are TGCAGTGCTAGAGATTTGCGGGGCCACTATGGCTACACCTTC. This sequence encodes CSARDLRGHYGYTF.